This T cell receptor (beta chain) is drawn from a study of cytomegalovirus exposure and HLA in healthy donors. Overall study context: The roughly 130 validation repertoires used the same platform as the 550 to 700 first-cohort repertoires (as reported by a later analysis).

General study points: Cytomegalovirus-associated status was assigned to approximately 160 TCR beta chains. The classifier, whose performance was assessed in both the original and validation cohorts, reportedly diagnosed cytomegalovirus status with high specificity and sensitivity.

About this clone: Its cognate antigen is unknown.

The donors formed part of the approximately 120-subject validation cohort, distinct from the approximately 630-subject first cohort. Germline CDR1 is SGHTA and CDR2 is FQGTGA. CDR3 size: 13 residues. Between the trimmed V and J ends, which lost 5 bases and 7 bases, there was a span of 14 bases. The data were produced by immunoSEQ multiplex PCR, yet TCRdb's version contains in-frame clones alone and is incomplete. The sample consists of under 65,000 clones, roughly 87% of them appearing once. Source material: PBMCs. This sequence originates from a woman between 18 and 29 years old in good health and CMV-seropositive. The chain carries TRBV7-3 and TRBJ1-1, with D unresolved. CDR3 sequence: CASSLGSAGEAFF. The CDR3 DNA follows: TGTGCCAGCAGCCTGGGGAGTGCGGGTGAAGCTTTCTTT.